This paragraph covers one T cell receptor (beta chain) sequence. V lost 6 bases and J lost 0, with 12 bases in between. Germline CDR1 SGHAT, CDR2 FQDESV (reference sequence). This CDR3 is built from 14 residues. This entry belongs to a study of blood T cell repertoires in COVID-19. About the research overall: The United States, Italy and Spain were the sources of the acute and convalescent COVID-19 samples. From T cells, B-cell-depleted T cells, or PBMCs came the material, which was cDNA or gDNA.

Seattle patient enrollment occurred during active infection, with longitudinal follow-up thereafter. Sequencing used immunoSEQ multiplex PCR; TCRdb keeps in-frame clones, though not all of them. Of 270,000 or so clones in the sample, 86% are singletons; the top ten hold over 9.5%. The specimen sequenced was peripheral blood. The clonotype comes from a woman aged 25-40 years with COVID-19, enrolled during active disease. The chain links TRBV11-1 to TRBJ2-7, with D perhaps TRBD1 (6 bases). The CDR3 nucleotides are TGTGCCAGCAGTACAACAGGGAGCTCCTACGAGCAGTACTTC. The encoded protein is CASSTTGSSYEQYF.